The next 26 T cell receptor beta chains were all read from a single sample in a study of shared clonotypes between healthy human individuals. Profiled with immunoSEQ multiplex PCR; TCRdb holds only in-frame clones, not every one. In the table there are roughly 1.4 million clones, roughly 98.5% of which are singletons. What was sequenced was naive CD4+ T cells sorted from blood. The sample's subset: CD45RA+ positively selected. The receptor set was obtained from a man aged 25 to 40 in good health.

This clone was recorded only once. The gene calls are TRBV19 and TRBJ1-5; 10 nucleotides match TRBD1. V gave up 3 bases and J gave up 7 bases; unmatched junction bases: 12. CDR3 length: 17 residues. Germline CDR1 and CDR2: LNHDA and SQIVND (reference sequence). The CDR3 loop reads CASSIYGQGVGEQPQHF. In DNA, the CDR3 is TGTGCCAGTAGTATCTACGGACAGGGGGTGGGAGAGCAGCCCCAGCATTTT.

The chain links TRBV11-2 to TRBJ2-1; D is uncertain. The CDR3 contains 16 residues. The V end was cut by 1 base, the J end by 2 bases, with 12 bases between. Germline V CDR1 and CDR2: SGHAT, FQNNGV. CDR3 sequence: CASSLVGVGPYNEQFF. The CDR3 region has the DNA TGTGCCAGCAGCTTAGTTGGGGTGGGTCCCTACAATGAGCAGTTCTTC.

The chain links TRBV19 to TRBJ2-1; TRBD2 agrees at 8 bases. V shed 4 bases, J shed 3 bases, and the junction held 8 bases outside the gene matches. CDR3 length: 16 residues. Germline loops: CDR1 LNHDA, CDR2 SQIVND (reference sequence). The CDR3 nucleotides read TGTGCCAGTAGTACTTTAGCGGGACTTGGCTACAATGAGCAGTTCTTC. This translates into CASSTLAGLGYNEQFF.

The chain couples TRBV6-1 to TRBJ2-1; 8 nucleotides match TRBD1. This CDR3 spans 16 amino acids. V was pared by 0 bases and J by 8 bases, with 9 bases of the junction left unmatched. CDR1 is MNHNS and CDR2 is SASEGT in the germline V gene. The CDR3 sequence is CASSEASKTGAHEQFF. Written as DNA, the CDR3 is TGTGCCAGCAGTGAAGCGTCGAAGACAGGGGCGCATGAGCAGTTCTTC.

V usage is TRBV9 and J usage is TRBJ2-5, with 8 bases matching TRBD1. Germline values: CDR1 SGDLS, CDR2 YYNGEE. V was pared by 4 bases and J by 5 bases, with 7 bases of the junction left unmatched. The CDR3 runs to 14 residues. In DNA, the CDR3 is TGTGCCAGCAGCCAGACCCACAGGGGGGAGACCCAGTACTTC. It yields the protein CASSQTHRGETQYF.

This clone was found once. This chain joins TRBV9 and TRBJ2-3; TRBD2 matches at 7 bases. The CDR3 is 16 residues long. V lost 4 bases and J lost 4; bases outside the gene matches: 12. Germline values: CDR1 SGDLS, CDR2 YYNGEE. CDR3 amino acids: CASSPRVAGVADTQYF. The CDR3 DNA follows: TGTGCCAGCAGCCCCCGAGTGGCGGGAGTCGCAGATACGCAGTATTTT. Full variable domain (outside the CDR3, taken from reference TRBV9 and TRBJ2-3): DSGVTQTPKHLITATGQRVTLRCSPRSGDLSVYWYQQSLDQGLQFLIQYYNGEERAKGNILERFSAQQFPDLHSELNLSSLELGDSALYFCASSPRVAGVADTQYFGPGTRLTVL.

V gene TRBV11-3 combines with J gene TRBJ2-7; D possibly corresponds to TRBD2 (6 bases). Trimming took off 5 bases at V and 0 bases at J, with 11 bases between the two ends. Germline CDR1 and CDR2: SGHNT and YENEEA. The CDR3 has 14 residues. DNA for the CDR3: TGTGCCAGCAGCCCTACTAGCAACTCCTACGAGCAGTACTTC. The encoded protein is CASSPTSNSYEQYF.

This chain connects TRBV2 to TRBJ2-7; no firm D call. V lost 3 bases and J lost 9, with 6 bases in between. Germline V gene sequence: CDR1 SNHLY, CDR2 FYNNEI. The CDR3 spans 10 residues. Written as DNA, the CDR3 is TGTGCCAGCAGTGATAGGGTGCAGTACTTC. Translating it yields CASSDRVQYF.

The genes are TRBV5-8 and TRBJ2-3, with TRBD2 matching 9 bases. Germline CDR1 SGHTS, CDR2 YDEGEE. With 4 bases clipped from V and 4 bases from J, the junction kept 13 bases outside the gene matches. This CDR3 is 17 amino acids long. The CDR3 sequence: CASSLVTGGRASDTQYF. CDR3 bases: TGTGCCAGCAGCCTGGTTACTGGCGGGAGGGCATCAGATACGCAGTATTTT.

The chain is built from TRBV5-1 and TRBJ2-7, with 14 nucleotides matching TRBD2. This CDR3 comprises 19 residues. The V gene's germline CDR1 is SGHRS and CDR2 YFSETQ. J was trimmed by 4 bases and V by 3 bases; bases with no gene match: 15. The CDR3 protein is CASSSQGIGTSGSVYEQYF. CDR3 in DNA: TGCGCCAGCAGCTCCCAGGGAATCGGGACTAGCGGGAGCGTGTACGAGCAGTACTTC.

The chain has TRBV6-1 and TRBJ2-7; D gene unclear. CDR1 MNHNS and CDR2 SASEGT come from the germline V gene. The V end lost 4 bases, the J end lost 0 bases, and 13 bases lay between the germline ends. This CDR3 region has 15 residues. The CDR3 protein is CASSALGAFSYEQYF. The CDR3 DNA reads as TGTGCCAGCAGTGCTCTGGGCGCTTTCTCCTACGAGCAGTACTTC.

V and J are TRBV28 and TRBJ1-2, with a tentative D call TRBD1 (5 bases). Trimming pared 2 bases from V and 3 bases from J, leaving 10 bases between. CDR3 size: 14 residues. The germline V gene has CDR1 MDHEN and CDR2 SYDVKM. CDR3 sequence reads: CASSLGGNHYGYTF. As DNA, the CDR3 is TGTGCCAGCAGTTTAGGGGGGAATCACTATGGCTACACCTTC.

In regard to this clone: This sample also contains other DNA sequences that code for the same CDR3. The V gene is TRBV9, the J gene TRBJ1-3, with a possible D match to TRBD1 (5 bases). The CDR3 sequence is 12 residues long. The V end was cut by 0 bases, the J end by 7 bases, with 5 bases between. Per germline, CDR1 SGDLS and CDR2 YYNGEE. This chain's CDR3 is CASSVEGNTIYF. The CDR3 coding sequence is TGTGCCAGCAGCGTAGAGGGGAACACCATATATTTT.

As regards this clone: Other DNA sequences from this sample encode an identical CDR3 as well. V usage is TRBV28 and J usage is TRBJ2-2; no definite D call. Germline V CDR1 and CDR2: MDHEN, SYDVKM. The CDR3 consists of 13 residues. Trimming stripped 2 bases from V and 2 bases from J, with 3 bases between. The CDR3 nucleotides read TGTGCCAGCAGTTTACTCAACACCGGGGAGCTGTTTTTT. Translated: CASSLLNTGELFF.

J is TRBJ1-5 and V is TRBV15; perhaps TRBD1 as D (5 bases). The CDR3 is 17 residues long. In germline, CDR1 is LNHNV, CDR2 YYDKDF (reference sequence). Trimming took off 1 base at V and 3 bases at J, with 16 bases between the two ends. CDR3 region: CATSRAPGTALNQPQHF. In DNA, the CDR3 is TGTGCCACCAGCAGAGCCCCAGGGACGGCTCTCAATCAGCCCCAGCATTTT.

On this clone: The identical CDR3 is also encoded by other nucleotide sequences in the sample. V and J are TRBV18 and TRBJ2-1, with D possibly TRBD2 on 5 matching bases. Trimming left V 3 bases short and J 0 bases short, with 9 bases between. Germline V CDR1 and CDR2: KGHSH, LQKENI. The CDR3 contains 15 residues. The CDR3 region is CASSPTRSSYNEQFF. CDR3 DNA sequence: TGTGCCAGCTCACCTACTAGAAGCTCCTACAATGAGCAGTTCTTC. Combining the CDR3 with reference TRBV18 and TRBJ2-1 gives the whole variable domain NAGVMQNPRHLVRRRGQEARLRCSPMKGHSHVYWYRQLPEEGLKFMVYLQKENIIDESGMPKERFSAEFPKEGPSILRIQQVVRGDSAAYFCASSPTRSSYNEQFFGPGTRLTVL.

This clone was observed a single time. This sample includes further DNA sequences coding for the same CDR3. V and J are TRBV2 and TRBJ2-5, with TRBD1 identical over 11 bases. CDR3 length equals 13 residues. Germline trimming cut 6 bases from V and 4 bases from J; bases unmatched to any gene: 1. Germline V gives CDR1 SNHLY, CDR2 FYNNEI. CDR3 DNA: TGTGCCAGCAGGGACAGGGGGCCAGAGACCCAGTACTTC. Translated: CASRDRGPETQYF.

The V and J genes are TRBV14 and TRBJ1-1, with TRBD1 as a possible D gene (5 bases). The V gene lost 4 bases and the J gene lost 0 bases, with 9 bases spanning the gap. The CDR3 covers 14 residues. Per germline, CDR1 SGHDN and CDR2 FVKESK. The CDR3 DNA reads TGTGCCAGCAGCCGGGGCCGCATGAACACTGAAGCTTTCTTT. Its translation is CASSRGRMNTEAFF. Variable domain in full (rest from reference TRBV14 and TRBJ1-1): EAGVTQFPSHSVIEKGQTVTLRCDPISGHDNLYWYRRVMGKEIKFLLHFVKESKQDESGMPNNRFLAERTGGTYSTLKVQPAELEDSGVYFCASSRGRMNTEAFFGQGTRLTVV.

This clone was found once. The chain is built from TRBV7-8 and TRBJ2-7; 10 nucleotides line up with TRBD2. Unmatched junction bases numbered 4, after V lost 3 bases and J lost 2 bases. Germline V gene sequence: CDR1 SGHVS, CDR2 FQNEAQ. CDR3 length: 15 amino acids. CDR3 loop: CASSFGTSVPYEQYF. CDR3 nucleotide sequence: TGTGCCAGCAGCTTCGGGACTAGCGTCCCCTACGAGCAGTACTTC.

This clone was picked up one time. The V gene is TRBV4-1, the J gene TRBJ2-7; tentatively, D is TRBD2 (5 bases). The germline V gene encodes CDR1 MGHRA and CDR2 YSYEKL. Trimming cost V 1 base and J 6 bases, with 19 bases left between them. CDR3 length: 16 amino acids. DNA for the CDR3: TGCGCCAGCAGCCAAGTTCAAGCGGAACGAACCAGCGAGCAGTACTTC. Translated, it gives CASSQVQAERTSEQYF.

V and J are TRBV27 and TRBJ1-1; D is perhaps TRBD1 (5 bases). The V and J ends lost 1 base and 1 base respectively, with 10 bases between them. There are 15 residues in the CDR3. Germline values: CDR1 MNHEY, CDR2 SMNVEV (reference sequence). The CDR3 is CASSLWGPANTEAFF. CDR3 bases: TGTGCCAGCAGTTTATGGGGCCCAGCGAACACTGAAGCTTTCTTT.

This clone was counted a single time. The chain has TRBV5-6 and TRBJ1-2; the D gene is possibly TRBD1 (6 bases). This CDR3 has 17 amino acids. V shed 0 bases and J shed 6 bases, with 21 bases lying between them. The germline CDR1 and CDR2 sequences are SGHDT and YYEEEE. As DNA, the CDR3 is TGTGCCAGCAGCTTGGGTTGGGCGGGCAGGGGCGTTGATGGCTACACCTTC. It specifies CASSLGWAGRGVDGYTF.

This clone has only one observation. The junction and the germline gene differ at one end; a read error may be behind it. This chain links TRBV7-9 with TRBJ2-7; D gene uncertain. The V gene's germline CDR1 is SEHNR and CDR2 FQNEAQ (reference sequence). This CDR3 has 13 amino acids. Written as DNA, the CDR3 is TGCGCCAGCAGCCAAGATCTGGTGTACGAGCAGTACTTC. It encodes CASSQDLVYEQYF.

The chain employs TRBV28 and TRBJ2-1; TRBD1 is a possible D gene (6 bases). The CDR3 contains 12 residues. Germline CDR1 and CDR2: MDHEN and SYDVKM. Trimming left V 3 bases short and J 11 bases short, with 11 bases between. CDR3: CASSFPGTKQFF. The CDR3 region has the DNA TGTGCCAGCAGTTTCCCCGGGACAAAGCAGTTCTTC.

The sample holds a few counts of this clone. The genes are TRBV19 and TRBJ1-1; TRBD1 is a possible D gene (5 bases). CDR3 length: 15 residues. The ends were cut back, 5 bases at V and 2 bases at J, with 15 bases in the middle. Germline CDR1 is LNHDA and CDR2 is SQIVND (reference sequence). CDR3 in DNA: TGTGCCAGTAGTTCACGACCGGGACTTAACACTGAAGCTTTCTTT. It specifies CASSSRPGLNTEAFF.

V and J are TRBV5-1 and TRBJ1-2; perhaps TRBD1 as D (6 bases). This CDR3 has 13 amino acids. Trimming took 4 bases from V and 5 from J, leaving 12 bases between them. Germline lookup yields CDR1 SGHRS and CDR2 YFSETQ. CDR3 in amino acids: CASSLDTGYGYTF. CDR3 sequence (DNA): TGCGCCAGCAGCCTGGACACAGGGTATGGCTACACCTTC.